Shown below are 27 T cell receptor beta chains from a single sample sequenced in a study of regulatory T cells in long-lasting Graves disease. Sample time point: newly diagnosed GD, antithyroid drugs for less than 3 months. The TCR library was made from RNA that had been extracted from PBMCs in TRIzol. Through Arm-PCR of CDR3 regions and iRepertoire HTBI primers, TCR beta libraries were built. TCRdb reprocessed the multiplex PCR reads with MiXCR, giving one entry per CDR3 protein. The sample yields roughly 400,000 distinct CDR3 sequences, approximately 16% seen once. These records were also assigned to another study, of T cells in Graves' hyperthyroidism and ophthalmopathy.

Sequences were derived from peripheral blood mononuclear cells (PBMCs), sampled at new diagnosis, from a patient treated with antithyroid drugs. The receptors stem from a woman aged 40 to 55 with Graves disease.

At least ten counts were recorded for this clonotype. The chain links TRBV28 to TRBJ1-4; perhaps TRBD1 as D (5 bases). CDR3 length equals 15 residues. V lost 3 bases to trimming and J lost 0 bases, with 8 bases between them. CDR1 is MDHEN and CDR2 is SYDVKM in the germline V gene. This CDR3 is CASSFGQSTNEKLFF. The CDR3 coding sequence is TGTGCCAGCAGTTTTGGACAATCAACTAATGAAAAACTGTTTTTT.

With regard to this clonotype: A clone one base away is much larger, so this may be a read error. The rearrangement uses TRBV12-3 or TRBV12-4 and TRBJ2-3; 11 bases are shared with TRBD2. There are 15 residues in the CDR3. The CDR3 is CACSPGTSGRDTQYF. The CDR3 bases are TGTGCCTGCAGCCCTGGGACTAGCGGTCGTGATACGCAGTATTTT.

This clonotype has ten or more counts. V gene TRBV4-3 combines with J gene TRBJ1-1; the match to TRBD1 covers 8 bases. The V gene's germline CDR1 is LGHNA and CDR2 YSLEER. V lost 0 bases to trimming and J lost 10 bases; unmatched junction nucleotides: 4. The CDR3 sequence is 13 residues long. The CDR3 DNA sequence: TGCGCCAGCAGCCAAGAAGGCAGGGGGCCAGCTTTCTTT. This translates into CASSQEGRGPAFF.

This chain links TRBV6-1 with TRBJ2-2; 10 nucleotides align to TRBD2. V shed 7 bases, J shed 7 bases, and the junction held 6 bases outside the gene matches. The CDR3 sequence is 14 residues long. Germline CDR1 reads MNHNS; CDR2 reads SASEGT. As DNA, the CDR3 is TGTGCCAGCAACCCGGGACTAGCGAGCGGGGAGCTGTTTTTT. Translated: CASNPGLASGELFF.

The chain uses TRBV6-1 and TRBJ2-1; TRBD1 matches at 7 bases. This CDR3 is built from 17 residues. V gave up 4 bases and J gave up 0 bases; unmatched junction bases: 9. CDR1 MNHNS and CDR2 SASEGT come from the germline V gene. The CDR3 here is CASSGPGQRSSYNEQFF. CDR3 sequence (DNA): TGTGCCAGCAGTGGCCCGGGACAGCGAAGCTCCTACAATGAGCAGTTCTTC.

Remarks on this clonotype: A much larger clone lies a single base off, so this may be a read error. The chain has TRBV19 and TRBJ2-1; D unresolved. CDR1 and CDR2 from the germline V gene are LNHDA and SQIVND (reference sequence). The CDR3 has 13 residues. The CDR3 spells CASNIDGAGEQFF. The CDR3 nucleotides read TGTGCCAGTAATATAGATGGAGCTGGTGAGCAGTTCTTC.

CDR3 nucleotide sequence: TGCAGTGCTAGAATCACCGGGACAGGATCCTACGAGCAGTACTTC. This codes for CSARITGTGSYEQYF. V gene TRBV20-1 combines with J gene TRBJ2-7; 8 nucleotides align to TRBD1. Germline CDR1 reads DFQATT; CDR2 reads SNEGSKA (reference sequence). The CDR3 spans 15 residues. V was pared by 2 bases and J by 1 base, with 7 bases of the junction left unmatched.

Only a few counts were recorded for this clonotype. This chain links TRBV19 with TRBJ2-1; no clear D gene. The germline V gene has CDR1 LNHDA and CDR2 SQIVND (reference sequence). CDR3 size: 14 residues. V was shortened by 4 bases and J by 1 base, with 8 bases between the two germline ends. The CDR3 protein is CASSTLVSYNEQFF. Here the CDR3 DNA reads TGTGCCAGTAGTACCTTGGTTTCCTACAATGAGCAGTTCTTC. Full variable domain (rest looked up from reference TRBV19 and TRBJ2-1): DGGITQSPKYLFRKEGQNVTLSCEQNLNHDAMYWYRQDPGQGLRLIYYSQIVNDFQKGDIAEGYSVSREKKESFPLTVTSAQKNPTAFYLCASSTLVSYNEQFFGPGTRLTVL.

This clonotype was seen more than once but under ten times. The CDR3 protein is CASSPPRDYAPGELFF. The CDR3 nucleotides are TGTGCCAGCTCACCACCGAGAGATTATGCTCCGGGGGAGCTGTTTTTT. This chain uses TRBV18 with TRBJ2-2; no clear D gene. The V end was cut by 0 bases, the J end by 8 bases, with 16 bases between. This CDR3 region has 16 residues. CDR1 is KGHSH, CDR2 LQKENI, per germline.

This clonotype has more than one count but fewer than ten. V is TRBV7-9 and J is TRBJ1-5; a weak D match, TRBD1 (6 bases). V lost 5 bases, J lost 6 bases, and 14 bases lay in between. The CDR3 is made up of 14 amino acids. Per the germline V gene, CDR1 is SEHNR and CDR2 is FQNEAQ (reference sequence). The CDR3, as DNA: TGTGCCAGCAGCCCCGAGGGGGTTGGTCAGCCCCAGCATTTT. Protein sequence: CASSPEGVGQPQHF.

This clonotype was counted at least ten times. CDR3 sequence (DNA): TGTGCCAGCAGTTTTCCCCCCACGTCCACAGATACGCAGTATTTT. Translation: CASSFPPTSTDTQYF. V usage is TRBV28 and J usage is TRBJ2-3, with no clear D. This CDR3 spans 15 amino acids. V was pared by 3 bases and J by 2 bases, with 12 bases between. Germline CDR1 is MDHEN and CDR2 is SYDVKM.

This clonotype was seen a few times. V is TRBV13 and J is TRBJ2-3; TRBD1 is a possible D gene (6 bases). The V and J ends lost 2 bases and 6 bases respectively, with 12 bases between them. The CDR3 has 14 residues. Per germline, CDR1 PRHDT and CDR2 FYEKMQ (reference sequence). CDR3 loop: CASSLRQGSDTQYF. In nucleotides, the CDR3 is TGTGCCAGCAGCTTAAGGCAGGGGAGTGATACGCAGTATTTT. Based on the CDR3 plus reference TRBV13 and TRBJ2-3, the full variable domain is AAGVIQSPRHLIKEKRETATLKCYPIPRHDTVYWYQQGPGQDPQFLISFYEKMQSDKGSIPDRFSAQQFSDYHSELNMSSLELGDSALYFCASSLRQGSDTQYFGPGTRLTVL.

At least ten counts were recorded for this clonotype. The chain uses TRBV20-1 and TRBJ2-5, with 10 bases that match TRBD2. Germline CDR1 and CDR2: DFQATT and SNEGSKA (reference sequence). With 1 base clipped from V and 1 base from J, the junction kept 3 bases outside the gene matches. CDR3 length equals 15 residues. CDR3: CSARAGLAVQETQYF. CDR3 in DNA: TGCAGTGCTAGAGCTGGACTAGCGGTCCAAGAGACCCAGTACTTC.

The V and J genes are TRBV11-3 and TRBJ2-1; 9 bases map to TRBD1. This CDR3 comprises 14 residues. Trimming took 5 bases from V and 8 from J; bases not matched to a gene: 7. From germline, CDR1 is SGHNT and CDR2 YENEEA. The CDR3 sequence: CASSVGQGFDEQFF. CDR3 coding DNA: TGTGCCAGCAGCGTGGGACAGGGTTTTGATGAGCAGTTCTTC.

This clonotype was seen ten or more times. This chain joins TRBV7-3 and TRBJ2-1, with D possibly matching TRBD1 (6 bases). V dropped 4 bases and J dropped 6 bases, with 10 bases sitting between them. The CDR3 is 13 residues long. Per the germline V gene, CDR1 is SGHTA and CDR2 is FQGTGA. The CDR3, as DNA: TGTGCCAGCAGCTCACAGGGCCCCAATGAGCAGTTCTTC. Translated, it gives CASSSQGPNEQFF.

This rearrangement joins TRBV12-3 or TRBV12-4 to TRBJ2-1; 7 bases map to TRBD2. The CDR3 consists of 18 residues. The trim removed 7 bases at V and 4 bases at J, leaving 19 bases unmatched. The CDR3 protein is CASISGLGGNEGYNEQFF. Written as DNA, the CDR3 is TGTGCCAGCATTTCTGGACTAGGCGGCAACGAGGGATACAATGAGCAGTTCTTC.

This clonotype was counted at least ten times. CDR3 loop: CASSQVAAGLGGGPYNEQFF. The CDR3 DNA reads as TGTGCCAGCAGCCAAGTTGCCGCCGGACTAGGCGGTGGCCCCTACAATGAGCAGTTCTTC. The chain recombines TRBV3-1 with TRBJ2-1; TRBD2 matches at 7 bases. The CDR3 is 20 residues long. Germline CDR1 reads LGHDT; CDR2 reads YNNKEL (reference sequence). The junction had 17 bases not matched to a gene; V was cut back by 1 base and J by 2 bases.

The V and J genes are TRBV19 and TRBJ1-1, with D hard to call. Trimming took 1 base from V and 1 from J, leaving 10 bases between them. Germline V gene lookup returns CDR1 LNHDA and CDR2 SQIVND (reference sequence). The CDR3 runs 15 residues. CDR3 in amino acids: CASSIVYTANTEAFF. DNA of the CDR3: TGTGCCAGTAGTATAGTGTACACCGCGAACACTGAAGCTTTCTTT.

Ten or more counts support this clonotype. The rearrangement uses TRBV7-2 and TRBJ2-3; a possible D gene is TRBD2 (5 bases). CDR3 length: 16 residues. The V gene's germline CDR1 is SGHTA and CDR2 FQGNSA. V was clipped by 4 bases and J by 2 bases, with 16 bases between them. The DNA of the CDR3 is TGTGCCAGCAGCTCCATTAGCTGGGAGCCCACAGATACGCAGTATTTT. The encoded protein is CASSSISWEPTDTQYF. Based on the CDR3 plus reference TRBV7-2 and TRBJ2-3, the full variable domain is GAGVSQSPSNKVTEKGKDVELRCDPISGHTALYWYRQSLGQGLEFLIYFQGNSAPDKSGLPSDRFSAERTGGSVSTLTIQRTQQEDSAVYLCASSSISWEPTDTQYFGPGTRLTVL.

With respect to this clonotype: This may be a read error: a much more frequent sequence differs by one nucleotide. CDR3 amino acids: CASSRQPSGLYNEKFF. CDR3 nucleotides: TGTGCCAGCTCACGACAACCTAGCGGGCTTTACAATGAGAAGTTCTTC. The chain links TRBV18 to TRBJ2-1, with 8 positions matching TRBD2. CDR1 and CDR2 (germline): KGHSH, LQKENI. The CDR3 is 16 residues long.

In its sample, this clonotype was seen many times. The CDR3 loop is CASSMRSGQGVRTEAFF. CDR3 in DNA: TGTGCCAGTAGTATGAGGAGCGGACAGGGGGTTCGCACTGAAGCTTTCTTT. This chain links TRBV19 with TRBJ1-1; TRBD1 agrees at 10 bases. The CDR3 extends over 17 amino acids. With 3 bases clipped from V and 4 bases from J, the junction kept 11 bases outside the gene matches. Germline loops: CDR1 LNHDA, CDR2 SQIVND (reference sequence).

This clonotype was detected many times. This chain connects TRBV9 to TRBJ2-3; a weak D match, TRBD2 (6 bases). The CDR3 runs to 13 residues. CDR1 SGDLS and CDR2 YYNGEE come from the germline V gene. Deletions cut 0 bases from V and 6 bases from J, with 8 bases between. CDR3 nucleotides: TGTGCCAGCAGCGTAGAGGCGGGGGATACGCAGTATTTT. It is translated as CASSVEAGDTQYF.

About this clonotype: Only one base separates this from a far larger clonotype, so it likely reflects a read error. No conserved phenylalanine or tryptophan ends this CDR3, so it is likely a read error. The chain joins TRBV2 to TRBJ2-2, with 12 bases matching TRBD2. The junction had 6 bases not matched to a gene; V was cut back by 5 bases and J by 2 bases. Germline-derived CDR1 and CDR2 are SNHLY and FYNNEI. The CDR3 extends over 17 amino acids. CDR3 amino acids: CASSYLAGGVNTGELFC. The CDR3 coding sequence is TGTGCCAGCAGTTACCTAGCGGGGGGGGTCAACACCGGGGAGCTGTTTTGT.

In this sample, this clonotype turned up many times. The chain uses TRBV20-1 and TRBJ1-3; tentative D call: TRBD1 (5 bases). Germline V gene data show CDR1 as DFQATT and CDR2 as SNEGSKA (reference sequence). Trimming stripped 0 bases from V and 4 bases from J, with 13 bases between. The CDR3 loop spans 15 amino acids. CDR3 coding DNA: TGCAGTGCTAGAGATGCGGGGGGATGGGGAAACACCATATATTTT. Protein product: CSARDAGGWGNTIYF.

The chain uses TRBV6-2 or TRBV6-3 and TRBJ2-1, with D perhaps TRBD1 (6 bases). This CDR3 is built from 14 residues. Germline V gives CDR1 MNHEY, CDR2 SVGEGT. Between the trimmed V and J ends, which lost 2 bases and 5 bases, there was a span of 10 bases. The CDR3 loop is CASSYPGQHNEQFF. CDR3 nucleotides: TGTGCCAGCAGTTACCCGGGACAACACAATGAGCAGTTCTTC.

This chain links TRBV7-9 with TRBJ1-4; maybe TRBD1 (5 bases). CDR1 is SEHNR, CDR2 FQNEAQ, per germline (reference sequence). V was pared by 1 base and J by 3 bases, with 21 bases between. The CDR3 contains 19 residues. The CDR3 here is CASSLELGRKMGSNEKLFF. CDR3 nucleotides: TGTGCCAGCAGCTTAGAGCTGGGGCGAAAAATGGGCTCTAATGAAAAACTGTTTTTT. Full variable domain (rest looked up from reference TRBV7-9 and TRBJ1-4): DTGVSQNPRHKITKRGQNVTFRCDPISEHNRLYWYRQTLGQGPEFLTYFQNEAQLEKSRLLSDRFSAERPKGSFSTLEIQRTEQGDSAMYLCASSLELGRKMGSNEKLFFGSGTQLSVL.

The chain combines TRBV7-8 with TRBJ2-2; 9 bases are shared with TRBD2. This CDR3 contains 13 residues. V lost 5 bases and J lost 7; bases outside the gene matches: 2. Per the germline V gene, CDR1 is SGHVS and CDR2 is FQNEAQ. CDR3 loop: CASSGSGGGELFF. The CDR3 DNA reads as TGTGCCAGCAGCGGTAGCGGGGGCGGGGAGCTGTTTTTT.